This entry lists 8 T cell receptor beta chains sequenced from one sample in a study of cytomegalovirus exposure and HLA in healthy donors (dated by TCRdb to 2017 to 2019). Library prep was done by the immunoSEQ multiplex PCR assay. For the multiplex PCR, a mixture combining 60 forward primers for TCR Vbeta segments and 13 reverse primers for TCR Jbeta segments was used. This is the immuneACCESS table as TCRdb keeps it, with only in-frame sequences that have V and J called. A part of the clones is gone; compared with another copy, unresolved V genes explain less than half, and the rest is unexplained. This sample holds about 170,000 clones; approximately 72% were observed only once. The ten most abundant clones make up about 2.5% of the sample. The sequenced material came from PBMCs. The origin of the receptors is a human donor in good health.

J is TRBJ2-3 and V is TRBV5-1; TRBD2 might be the D (6 bases). The CDR3 sequence is 14 residues long. In germline, CDR1 is SGHRS, CDR2 YFSETQ. Trimming pared 2 bases from V and 0 bases from J, leaving 7 bases between. The CDR3 protein is CASSLSGSTDTQYF. The CDR3 DNA reads as TGCGCCAGCAGCTTAAGCGGGAGCACAGATACGCAGTATTTT.

This clone appeared a few times. The chain's CDR3 is CASSTRGRAKNIQYF. Written as DNA, the CDR3 is TGTGCCAGCAGCACGAGGGGGCGGGCCAAAAACATTCAGTACTTC. The chain uses TRBV21-1 and TRBJ2-4; the D call in the table, TRBD1, was not verified against the DNA. TRBV21-1 has pseudogene status. The CDR3 spans 15 residues.

Details on this clone: Other nucleotide sequences from this sample produce the same CDR3. The chain links TRBV5-1 to TRBJ2-7; D perhaps matches TRBD2 (7 bases). The CDR3 totals 16 residues. Trimming pared 2 bases from V and 5 bases from J, leaving 20 bases between. Germline-derived CDR1 and CDR2 are SGHRS and YFSETQ. The CDR3 loop is CASSLGGRGFGNEQYF. CDR3 nucleotide sequence: TGCGCCAGCAGCTTAGGGGGGAGGGGGTTCGGAAACGAGCAGTACTTC.

The genes are TRBV10-3 and TRBJ2-6; 7 bases line up with TRBD1. The CDR3 is 15 amino acids. The V gene end was trimmed by 10 bases and the J gene end by 0 bases; junction bases not matched to a gene: 6. Germline loops: CDR1 ENHRY, CDR2 SYGVKD. CDR3 residues: CATGTAISGANVLTF. For the CDR3, the DNA is TGTGCCACCGGGACAGCCATCTCTGGGGCCAACGTCCTGACTTTC.

This clone was recorded a few times. The rearrangement joins TRBV5-5 to TRBJ2-7; tentative D call: TRBD1 (5 bases). The V gene's germline CDR1 is SGHKS and CDR2 YYEKEE (reference sequence). V was trimmed by 2 bases and J by 0 bases, leaving 9 bases between them. There are 14 residues in the CDR3. The CDR3 loop reads CASSLQALSYEQYF. For the CDR3, the DNA is TGTGCCAGCAGCTTACAGGCCCTCTCCTACGAGCAGTACTTC. The full variable domain, in which reference TRBV5-5 and TRBJ2-7 provide the parts outside the CDR3, is DAGVTQSPTHLIKTRGQQVTLRCSPISGHKSVSWYQQVLGQGPQFIFQYYEKEERGRGNFPDRFSARQFPNYSSELNVNALLLGDSALYLCASSLQALSYEQYFGPGTRLTVT.

This clone was counted a few times. This chain connects TRBV7-8 to TRBJ2-7, with a possible D match to TRBD2 (7 bases). Trimming pared 1 base from V and 3 bases from J, leaving 13 bases between. Per the germline V gene, CDR1 is SGHVS and CDR2 is FQNEAQ. The CDR3 is 15 amino acids. The CDR3 loop reads CASSLDEGDYYEQYF. CDR3 coding DNA: TGTGCCAGCAGCTTAGATGAGGGGGACTACTACGAGCAGTACTTC. Supplemented by reference TRBV7-8 and TRBJ2-7, the full variable domain reads GAGVSQSPRYKVAKRGQDVALRCDPISGHVSLFWYQQALGQGPEFLTYFQNEAQLDKSGLPSDRFFAERPEGSVSTLKIQRTQQEDSAVYLCASSLDEGDYYEQYFGPGTRLTVT.

This sequence joins TRBV2 and TRBJ2-7, with 9 bases that match TRBD1. The J segment lost 1 base and the V segment lost 8 bases, leaving 3 bases of the junction unmatched. The CDR3 has 13 residues. Germline loops: CDR1 SNHLY, CDR2 FYNNEI. The CDR3 region is CASGGTGSYEQYF. CDR3 sequence (DNA): TGTGCCAGCGGCGGGACAGGGTCCTACGAGCAGTACTTC. The complete variable domain, with remaining parts taken from reference TRBV2 and TRBJ2-7, reads EPEVTQTPSHQVTQMGQEVILRCVPISNHLYFYWYRQILGQKVEFLVSFYNNEISEKSEIFDDQFSVERPDGSNFTLKIRSTKLEDSAMYFCASGGTGSYEQYFGPGTRLTVT.

CDR3 amino acids: CASSREVGMNTEAFF. DNA of the CDR3: TGTGCCAGCAGCCGGGAGGTAGGAATGAACACTGAAGCTTTCTTT. The chain couples TRBV7-8 to TRBJ1-1; no firm D call. V lost 5 bases to trimming and J lost 0 bases, with 13 bases between them. The CDR3 has 15 amino acids. The V gene's germline CDR1 is SGHVS and CDR2 FQNEAQ.